Ten or more counts support the clone carrying this TCR beta chain. The ends lost 2 bases at V and 5 bases at J; junction bases unmatched: 7. CDR1 and CDR2 (germline): KGHSH, LQKENI. This CDR3 has 15 residues. Time point noted: newly diagnosed GD, antithyroid drugs for less than 3 months. Extracted RNA from PBMCs served as the source of the TCR library. Both iRepertoire HTBI primers and Arm-PCR of CDR3 regions were used to build the TCR beta libraries. Each CDR3 protein gets one entry after TCRdb re-called the multiplex PCR reads with MiXCR. The repertoire holds hundreds of thousands of distinct CDR3 sequences, with about 16% as singletons. The data derive from a study of regulatory T cells in long-lasting Graves disease. These data also featured in a second study, about T cells in Graves' hyperthyroidism and ophthalmopathy. That work states: The model anticipated ophthalmopathy a median 6.5 months pre-onset.

The sample in question was peripheral blood mononuclear cells (PBMCs), obtained at new diagnosis, from a patient treated with antithyroid drugs. This clonotype was obtained from a woman younger than 45 with Graves disease. The chain combines TRBV18 with TRBJ2-5; 8 nucleotides agree with TRBD1. This CDR3 is CASSPAGQGSETQYF. The CDR3 DNA is TGTGCCAGCTCACCAGCAGGACAGGGTTCGGAGACCCAGTACTTC.